The 11 T cell receptor beta chains below all came from one sample that was sequenced in a study of tumor T cells in aggressive B-cell lymphoma. The repertoire was sequenced with immunoSEQ multiplex PCR; TCRdb's copy has only in-frame clones and lacks some. The sample holds about 1,200 clones, around 92% seen once. Source material: tumor tissue. Receptors were obtained from an adult with diffuse large B cell lymphoma.

This rearrangement joins TRBV29-1 to TRBJ2-5; the match to TRBD2 covers 7 bases. The length of the CDR3 is 15 residues. V gave up 3 bases and J gave up 1 base; unmatched junction bases: 8. Germline CDR1 reads SQVTM; CDR2 reads ANQGSEA. In nucleotides, the CDR3 is TGCAGCGTTGACCCGGGACTAACTTCCCAAGAGACCCAGTACTTC. This sequence encodes CSVDPGLTSQETQYF.

The CDR3 loop is CASSLSGATEAFF. CDR3 sequence (DNA): TGTGCCAGCAGCTTATCAGGGGCCACTGAAGCTTTCTTT. The chain carries TRBV7-6 and TRBJ1-1, with D possibly TRBD1 on 6 matching bases. With 2 bases removed from V and 4 bases from J, the gap between germline ends came to 8 bases. The CDR3 length is 13 residues. Germline V gives CDR1 SGHVS, CDR2 FNYEAQ. The full variable domain, its missing parts supplied by reference TRBV7-6 and TRBJ1-1, is GAGVSQSPRYKVTKRGQDVALRCDPISGHVSLYWYRQALGQGPEFLTYFNYEAQQDKSGLPNDRFSAERPEGSISTLTIQRTEQRDSAMYRCASSLSGATEAFFGQGTRLTVV.

This clone was seen more than once but under ten times. The chain joins TRBV4-2 to TRBJ2-5; 7 bases match TRBD2. The germline V gene encodes CDR1 LGHNA and CDR2 YNFKEQ. This CDR3 has 15 residues. Losses at the gene ends were 0 bases for V and 2 bases for J; bases not matched to a gene: 3. The CDR3 sequence: CASSQDLADQETQYF. CDR3 in DNA: TGTGCCAGCAGCCAAGACCTAGCGGATCAAGAGACCCAGTACTTC.

The chain employs TRBV28 and TRBJ1-2, with 10 bases lining up with TRBD1. V dropped 4 bases and J dropped 5; count of bases not matched to a gene: 7. The V gene's germline CDR1 is MDHEN and CDR2 SYDVKM. CDR3 size: 15 residues. The CDR3 is CASSSPTGGTYGYTF. CDR3 coding DNA: TGTGCCAGCAGTTCTCCGACAGGGGGCACTTATGGCTACACCTTC.

This chain uses TRBV27 with TRBJ2-3; 12 bases match TRBD2. The CDR3 spans 18 residues. V lost 3 bases to trimming and J lost 2 bases; unmatched junction nucleotides: 9. Germline CDR1 MNHEY, CDR2 SMNVEV (reference sequence). CDR3 sequence reads: CASSFQGGTSGYTDTQYF. In DNA, the CDR3 is TGTGCCAGCAGTTTCCAAGGCGGGACTAGCGGGTACACAGATACGCAGTATTTT.

The V call is TRBV28, the J call TRBJ2-5, with D possibly being TRBD2 (5 bases). Germline-derived CDR1 and CDR2 are MDHEN and SYDVKM. The CDR3 is 13 amino acids. Trimming removed 5 bases at V and 4 bases at J, with 11 bases between. The CDR3 reads CASSGPGRETQYF. The CDR3 region has the DNA TGTGCCAGCAGTGGCCCTGGGAGAGAGACCCAGTACTTC.

The V and J genes are TRBV7-8 and TRBJ1-1; D is perhaps TRBD1 (5 bases). Germline loops: CDR1 SGHVS, CDR2 FQNEAQ. This CDR3 region has 14 residues. Trimming stripped 1 base from V and 11 bases from J, with 17 bases between. The CDR3 DNA sequence: TGTGCCAGCAGCTTAGTGGTGCCACAGGCTCGGGCTTTCTTT. It translates to CASSLVVPQARAFF. Filled out from reference TRBV7-8 and TRBJ1-1, the complete variable domain reads GAGVSQSPRYKVAKRGQDVALRCDPISGHVSLFWYQQALGQGPEFLTYFQNEAQLDKSGLPSDRFFAERPEGSVSTLKIQRTQQEDSAVYLCASSLVVPQARAFFGQGTRLTVV.

The chain links TRBV6-1 to TRBJ2-7; 8 bases match TRBD1. The trim removed 5 bases at V and 2 bases at J, leaving 8 bases unmatched. The CDR3 is made up of 15 amino acids. Germline V CDR1 and CDR2: MNHNS, SASEGT. CDR3 protein: CASSPVGTGTYEQYF. For the CDR3, the DNA is TGTGCCAGCAGTCCCGTCGGGACAGGCACCTACGAGCAGTACTTC.

The chain couples TRBV7-9 to TRBJ2-4, with D tentatively TRBD1 (5 bases). This CDR3 comprises 15 residues. The V gene's germline CDR1 is SEHNR and CDR2 FQNEAQ (reference sequence). V was cut by 5 bases and J by 2 bases, with 13 bases left in between. The CDR3: CASSNGALSKNIQYF. In nucleotides, the CDR3 is TGTGCCAGCAGCAATGGGGCTTTGTCCAAAAACATTCAGTACTTC.

The chain employs TRBV5-1 and TRBJ1-2, with D possibly TRBD1 on 6 matching bases. Germline V lookup: CDR1 SGHRS, CDR2 YFSETQ. This CDR3 comprises 15 residues. V lost 0 bases and J lost 4, with 13 bases in between. The CDR3 sequence: CASSLEDSLVYGYTF. CDR3 bases: TGCGCCAGCAGCTTGGAGGACAGCCTCGTCTATGGCTACACCTTC. Drawing the rest from reference TRBV5-1 and TRBJ1-2, the complete variable domain is KAGVTQTPRYLIKTRGQQVTLSCSPISGHRSVSWYQQTPGQGLQFLFEYFSETQRNKGNFPGRFSGRQFSNSRSEMNVSTLELGDSALYLCASSLEDSLVYGYTFGSGTRLTVV.

The gene calls are TRBV19 and TRBJ1-1; D might be TRBD1 (6 bases). Germline V gives CDR1 LNHDA, CDR2 SQIVND (reference sequence). The CDR3 contains 12 residues. The V end lost 5 bases, the J end lost 6 bases, and 10 bases lay between the germline ends. CDR3 bases: TGTGCCAGTAGTCGCAGGGGTGCTGAAGCTTTCTTT. Protein sequence: CASSRRGAEAFF.